The T cell receptor beta chain under discussion was sequenced for a study of Graves' ophthalmopathy and Graves' hyperthyroidism. The sequenced template was RNA, covering the TCR beta CDR3 region. Second-round multiplex PCR came after first-round RT-PCR with HTBI primers. MiXCR, run by TCRdb on the multiplex PCR reads, gives a single entry per CDR3 protein. This sample has approximately 37,000 distinct CDR3 sequences, with 45% to 60% found just once. This clonotype was observed at least ten times. Its antigen is unknown. Moderate-to-severe activity, CAS ≥3, NOSPECS ≥4 and a duration under 3 months were seen in donors with ophthalmopathy. A diagnosis was made from clinical symptoms together with serum thyroxine, TRAb, thyroid ultrasound and orbital computed tomography. Study conclusions and caveats: Blood also held most thyroid clonotypes expanded above 0.001 frequency. Ophthalmopathy was separated from stable hyperthyroidism by a 13-signature model with roughly 90% sensitivity and just under 84% specificity.

Sequences were obtained from peripheral blood. The origin of this receptor is an adult man with Graves' ophthalmopathy.

The CDR3 is CASSSDAATNEKLFF. In nucleotides, the CDR3 is TGTGCCAGCAGCAGTGACGCAGCAACTAATGAAAAACTGTTTTTT. V is TRBV5-8 and J is TRBJ1-4; D remains unclear. V lost 4 bases and J 0 bases, leaving 10 bases between the germline ends. Looked up from germline, CDR1 is SGHTS and CDR2 is YDEGEE. There are 15 residues in the CDR3. The variable domain in full, with the rest retrieved from reference TRBV5-8 and TRBJ1-4, is EAGVTQSPTHLIKTRGQQATLRCSPISGHTSVYWYQQALGLGLQFLLWYDEGEERNRGNFPPRFSGRQFPNYSSELNVNALELEDSALYLCASSSDAATNEKLFFGSGTQLSVL.